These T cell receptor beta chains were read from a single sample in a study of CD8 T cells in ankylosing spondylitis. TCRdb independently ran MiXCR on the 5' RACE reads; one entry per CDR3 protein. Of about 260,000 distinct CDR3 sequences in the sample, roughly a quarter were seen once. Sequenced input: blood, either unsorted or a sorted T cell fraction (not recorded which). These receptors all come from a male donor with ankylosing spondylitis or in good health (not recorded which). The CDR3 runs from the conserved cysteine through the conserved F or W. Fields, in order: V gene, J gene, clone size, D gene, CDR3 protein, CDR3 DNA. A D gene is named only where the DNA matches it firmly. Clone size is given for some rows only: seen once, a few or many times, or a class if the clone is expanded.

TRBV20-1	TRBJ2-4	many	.	CSEAGPKNIQYF	TGCAGTGAGGCGGGCCCCAAAAACATTCAGTACTTC
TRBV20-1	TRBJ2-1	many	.	CSARTGEGYNEQFF	TGCAGTGCTAGAACTGGTGAGGGGTACAATGAGCAGTTCTTC
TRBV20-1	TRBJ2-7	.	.	CSADLYEQYF	TGCAGTGCTGACCTCTACGAGCAGTACTTC
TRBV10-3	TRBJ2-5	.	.	CAISPQKYQETQYF	TGTGCCATCAGCCCCCAGAAGTACCAAGAGACCCAGTACTTC
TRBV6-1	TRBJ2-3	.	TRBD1	CASRGTASTDTQYF	TGTGCCAGCAGGGGGACAGCTAGCACAGATACGCAGTATTTT
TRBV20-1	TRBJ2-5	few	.	CSALSAVQETQYF	TGCAGTGCTCTTTCGGCAGTACAAGAGACCCAGTACTTC
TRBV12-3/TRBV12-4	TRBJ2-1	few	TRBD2	CASSPNERGARNEQFF	TGTGCCAGCAGTCCAAACGAGCGGGGGGCGCGCAATGAGCAGTTCTTC
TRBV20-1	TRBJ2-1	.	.	CSAEARGQSSYNEQFF	TGCAGTGCCGAAGCCCGGGGTCAGAGCTCCTACAATGAGCAGTTCTTC
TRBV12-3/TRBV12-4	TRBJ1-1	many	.	CASSFQENTEAFF	TGTGCCAGCAGTTTCCAGGAGAACACTGAAGCTTTCTTT
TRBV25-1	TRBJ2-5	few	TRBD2	CASSETGGRETQYF	TGTGCCAGCAGTGAAACGGGGGGGAGAGAGACCCAGTACTTC
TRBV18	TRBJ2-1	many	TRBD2	CASSPSGGLLSINEQFF	TGTGCCAGCTCACCCAGCGGGGGCCTACTTTCAATCAATGAGCAGTTCTTC
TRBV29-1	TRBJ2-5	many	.	CSVEYGATETQYF	TGCAGCGTTGAATACGGGGCTACGGAGACCCAGTACTTC
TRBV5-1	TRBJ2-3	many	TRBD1	CASSATGDTDTQYF	TGCGCCAGCAGCGCAACAGGGGACACAGATACGCAGTATTTT
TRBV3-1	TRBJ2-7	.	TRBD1	CASQGQGSSYEQYF	TGTGCCAGCCAAGGACAGGGGAGCTCCTACGAGCAGTACTTC
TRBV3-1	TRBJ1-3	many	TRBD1	CASSGGQADSGNTIYF	TGTGCCAGCAGCGGGGGACAGGCGGACTCTGGAAACACCATATATTTT
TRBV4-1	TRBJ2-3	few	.	CASSQEIRGASDTQYF	TGCGCCAGCAGCCAAGAGATACGGGGGGCCTCAGATACGCAGTATTTT
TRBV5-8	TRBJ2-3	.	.	CASSFLRGRTSTDTQYF	TGTGCCAGCAGCTTTCTACGTGGCAGGACAAGCACAGATACGCAGTATTTT
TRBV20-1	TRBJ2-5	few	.	CSVVRWEETQYF	TGCAGTGTTGTTCGGTGGGAAGAGACCCAGTACTTC
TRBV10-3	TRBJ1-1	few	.	CAISLNRDTEAFF	TGTGCCATCAGTCTCAACAGGGACACTGAAGCTTTCTTT
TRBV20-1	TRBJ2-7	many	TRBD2	CSAPGTSGGIGSYEQYF	TGCAGTGCTCCCGGGACTAGCGGGGGGATAGGCTCCTACGAGCAGTACTTC